The entry below gives a single TCR beta chain sequence along with its context. RNA totalling roughly 0.5 to 1 ug underwent reverse transcription with random hexamers. In TCRdb, the immunoSEQ multiplex PCR reads were re-called with MiXCR into one record per CDR3 protein. This sample has about 150,000 distinct CDR3 sequences; 95% to 96% occur once, and the top ten carry roughly 0.12%. This specimen belongs to a study of CD8 T cells in Susac syndrome. The CDR3 is 15 residues long. Deletions cut 9 bases from V and 6 bases from J, with 21 bases between. Germline CDR1 MNHEY, CDR2 SVGAGI. The specimen sequenced was CD4+ T cells from PBMCs. The J gene is TRBJ2-1, the V gene TRBV6-5; D is perhaps TRBD1 or TRBD2 (5 bases each). This receptor was identified in a human donor with Susac syndrome. The CDR3 sequence is CASTQGLLGGNEQFF. The CDR3 DNA reads TGTGCCAGTACTCAGGGCTTGCTAGGAGGCAATGAGCAGTTCTTC.